This T cell receptor beta chain was sequenced in a study of cytomegalovirus exposure and HLA in healthy donors (dated by TCRdb to the late 2010s). Turning to the overall study: In an earlier analysis of some 610 of the donors, 276 Gb of sequence data and approximately 120 million unique TCR beta sequences from 150 million to 200 million T cells were reported. The study profiled the T cell repertoires of approximately 700 subjects by immunosequencing and related them to cytomegalovirus serostatus. The number of donors typed differed by locus, with about 629-640 for A, B, C, DRB1 and DQB1, roughly 520 for DQA1, about 610 for DPA1, and approximately 470 for DPB1. The aim of the study was to test whether cataloging public T cell receptors could identify signatures of past pathogen exposure. In the later analysis, no new phenotypic data were used to find candidate immune exposures; instead, reliance was placed on TCR beta sequences and their occurrence across donors. Every discovery cohort repertoire had been produced on one sequencing platform. A separate validation cohort of 90 to 150 different subjects was used in addition to the 666-subject first cohort. HLA typing included class I and class II loci at four-digit resolution. High-throughput TCR immunosequencing, statistical association of individual TCRs with disease status, and machine learning were combined to predict cytomegalovirus infection status. Approximately 300 gigabases of sequencing data and 91 million or so unique TCR sequences made up an early release that covered several hundred HLA-typed donors. In a later genetic analysis, genome-wide SNP genotypes for about 60% of the 666 donors were used, and that subset was treated as a discovery cohort. Donor age, sex, ethnicity and CMV serostatus were compiled alongside the repertoire data. In an earlier analysis of 500 to 650 of the donors, high-throughput TCR beta sequencing was used to judge whether each TCR beta V gene segment behaved as functional or pseudogenic. Among the roughly 380 genotyped donors, around 81% belonged to the genetic ancestry cluster associated with self-reported Caucasian donors. Because of strong linkage in the cohort, four to six DR-DQ haplotypes were treated as single units for association and clustering. Among approximately 370 genotyped donors of the cohort, an average of approximately 200,000 unique TCR beta nucleotide sequences was sequenced per donor, of which 15% to 20% were non-productive. A later analysis re-examined previously published TCR beta repertoires from roughly 720 donors and added high-resolution HLA genotyping to investigate patterns of TCR occurrence.

The library was generated by the immunoSEQ multiplex PCR assay. A mixture of 60 forward primers for TCR Vbeta segments and 13 reverse primers for TCR Jbeta segments was used in the multiplex PCR. The CDR3 region of rearranged TCR beta genes was amplified from genomic DNA by a multiplex PCR assay. On the Illumina HiSeq System, the amplified TCR beta libraries were sequenced as 87-base-pair reads. The study's own analysis went as follows. Across the roughly 670 repertoires, a later analysis counted approximately 75 million unique TCR beta chains, 9.5 million to 12 million of which were shared by at least two donors. A nearest-neighbor algorithm error-corrected the raw reads and collapsed the reads into unique sequences, merging closely related sequences to remove PCR and sequencing errors. To assign V, D and J gene segments, CDR3 sequences were aligned to IMGT reference sequences. For a sequence to be retained, a match of at least six nucleotides to both a V gene segment and a J gene segment was required. Rearrangements were called productive when the CDR3 lacked stop codons and stayed in frame with V and J; all others were non-productive. CDR3 was defined by IMGT convention, running from the second conserved V-encoded cysteine to the conserved J-encoded phenylalanine. The earlier analysis of 587 of the donors excluded any sequence lacking an unambiguous match to a single V gene segment. In an earlier analysis of a few hundred of the donors, V segments were called functional above 56.7% productive rearrangements and were called segregating when the between-donor standard deviation exceeded 5%. A statistical classification framework was built for diagnosing cytomegalovirus status from the catalog of TCR beta chain sequences. A later analysis assigned V and J genes by comparing TCR nucleotide sequences with IMGT/GENE-DB human TR gene sequences. A later analysis assigned CDR3 sequences and most-parsimonious VDJ recombination scenarios with the TCRdist pipeline. In a later analysis, each TCR beta chain was defined by its CDR3 amino acid sequence together with its V-gene family, and reads lacking a unique V-gene family were excluded. A later analysis removed 592 highly shared, low-generation-probability nucleotide sequences to deal with suspected cross-contamination and a sequencing artifact. A later analysis calculated a clonal expansion index for each public chain from normalized within-repertoire ranks of inferred template counts. In a later analysis, generation probabilities were computed with a VDJ recombination model fitted to out-of-frame rearrangements, and the resulting probabilities were checked against IGoR. Hypergeometric tests were used in a later analysis to score TCR-TCR, TCR-HLA and TCR-CMV co-occurrence, with a repertoire-size bias correction applied to the TCR pairs. In a later analysis, false discovery rates were estimated by permuting HLA or CMV assignments 20 times. In a later analysis, co-occurring TCRs were grouped using DBSCAN, and TCRdist sequence similarity was added for clustering within HLA-allele-positive subsets. For co-occurrence clustering, repertoires with fewer than 30,000 or more than 120,000 public chains were excluded, along with several repertoires with anomalous nucleotide sharing. This immuneACCESS table, as held by TCRdb, lists in-frame sequences with V and J called but not all clones. Of the missing ones, under half trace to an unresolved V gene in checked studies; the others have no known cause. That table furnishes V, J and clone size, whereas the DNA furnished D and trimming. In this sample's table one finds about 160,000 clones. Together, the top ten hold roughly 1.3% of the sample.

V was cut back by 0 bases and J by 2 bases, leaving a gap of 12 bases between them. From the cysteine up to the phenylalanine, the CDR3 has a length of 15 residues. This entry keeps only the CDR3 DNA: 45 bases, framed from base 1. CDR1 and CDR2 are read off the germline V gene as SGDLS and YYNGEE. In regard to this clone: Which antigen it targets is not known.

What the work shows at the level of the full study, not this receptor alone: Compared with the roughly 720-donor mean, donors in an Asian-associated ancestry cluster had fewer N-insertions in productive TCRs, according to a later genetic analysis. The study gave a list of under 200 TCR beta chains associated with cytomegalovirus. In vitro tests confirmed that three of the cytomegalovirus-associated TCR beta chains recognize cytomegalovirus antigens. In a later analysis, about 17,000 TCR beta sequences were associated with specific HLA alleles at a false discovery rate of 0.05. In this cohort, only TCR beta chains were sequenced, and detectable features were limited by the absence of alpha or paired-chain data. Correlated functional status among segregating V segments might reflect linkage disequilibrium, but an unknown experimental factor could not be ruled out. In a later analysis, HLA-associated TCR beta chains were found to be more clonally expanded and to have lower generation probabilities than equally common non-associated chains. Assigning TCR associations to individual alleles was difficult when HLA alleles, especially DR and DQ, strongly co-occurred. In both the original and validation cohorts, the classifier was reported to diagnose cytomegalovirus status with high specificity and sensitivity. A later genetic analysis associated a missense DCLRE1C variant with V-gene and J-gene trimming of TCR beta chains, and an independent cohort replicated the association. A further reported finding was that TCR beta sequences accurately predicted the HLA-A and HLA-B alleles for most subjects in the first cohort. The authors suggested that the approach could potentially be generalized to other disease states and immunological phenotypes. A later analysis found that most CMV-associated TCR beta chains appeared HLA-restricted, with HLA associations seemingly driven largely by CMV exposure. Most TCR sequences were seen in very few donors, while some public TCRs were found in many individuals. Several of the top co-occurrence clusters appeared to be linked to parvovirus B19, influenza, CMV and Epstein-Barr virus, according to a later analysis. A cluster of highly shared sequence variants was judged likely to be a technical artifact of the sequencing pipeline. The presence/absence analyses assumed that sequencing depth was roughly uniform across donors, and that assumption may not be true. CMV serostatus was the only immune exposure information available for the cohort. Broadly in line with IMGT annotations, most TCR beta V segments showed up in productive rearrangements about 90% or about 30% of the time in an earlier analysis of a few hundred of the donors. Because HLA typing was missing for some donors at each locus, association tests included only the typed subset. Because counts were too low, under 20 rarely observed V segments, including chromosome 9 orphons, were left out of the earlier analysis of 587 of the donors. A later analysis found that TCR association rates varied across HLA loci, with DRB1 alleles showing the most associated TCRs and HLA-C alleles the fewest. The 87-base-pair reads could not distinguish some IMGT-functional V segments, including TRBV6-2 and TRBV6-3, so those segments were excluded.

In total, roughly 710 healthy bone marrow donors made up the cohort. All cohort members were sampled while nominally healthy, although unrecorded immune exposures were likely present. The donor tested CMV seronegative and was one of the 352 seronegative cohort members. Each donor provided a peripheral blood sample, and peripheral blood mononuclear cells were used for TCR beta sequencing. The Qiagen DNeasy Blood Extraction Kit was used to extract genomic DNA from the blood cell samples. The sequenced sample was PBMCs. The sequence derives from a woman in her fifties or sixties in good health and CMV-seronegative. The rearrangement joined TRBV9 to TRBJ2-7, with TRBD1 as a weak D call on 5 bases. DNA sequence: TGTGCCAGCAGCGTAGGAACGGCAGGGACCTACGAGCAGTACTTC. This gives the protein CASSVGTAGTYEQYF.